This TCR beta chain was captured by sequencing in a study of shared clonotypes between healthy human individuals. Study conclusions and caveats: In contrast to clonotypes shared by all four donors, non-shared clonotypes had lower generation probabilities. When naive CD4 clonotypes were compared across a few donors, roughly 4.9% were shared. It was the few donors that limited the genetic and exposure-history diversity represented.

Adults of Caucasian background living in Nashville, Tennessee made up all donors. This clone came up a few times. Its target is unknown. Additional DNA sequences in this sample encode the identical CDR3. TCRdb's copy holds only in-frame clones and misses some; the assay was immunoSEQ multiplex PCR. The sample consists of approximately 700,000 clones, 73% of them appearing once. Germline V gene sequence: CDR1 SGHRS, CDR2 YFSETQ. CDR3 length equals 14 residues. V was pared by 0 bases and J by 6 bases, with 3 bases of the junction left unmatched. The chain has TRBV5-1 and TRBJ1-5; 7 positions match TRBD1. The receptor was isolated from a woman in her 30s in good health. Source material: memory CD4+ T cells sorted from blood. Noted subset: CD45RA-negative fraction. The CDR3 spells CASSLGTGAQPQHF. For the CDR3, the DNA is TGCGCCAGCAGCTTGGGTACAGGGGCTCAGCCCCAGCATTTT.